The source of this TCR beta chain is a study of CD8 T cells in Susac syndrome (dated by TCRdb to the late 2010s). At the level of the whole study: Repertoire sequencing was used to test whether CD8+ T cell activation and differentiation in Susac syndrome was antigen driven. Study-wide findings and limitations: The study acknowledged that relatively few individuals were included in the TCR sequencing and HLA analysis.

High-throughput TCR beta sequencing profiled peripheral blood CD8+ and CD4+ T cells from healthy donors, Susac syndrome patients and multiple sclerosis patients. The healthy donors served as controls matched for age and sex. Bulk CD8+ and CD4+ T cells were purified by magnetic negative isolation, whereas CD8+ TEMRA cells were enriched by FACS. Blood was collected in EDTA tubes and processed within 24 hours, with PBMCs isolated through density gradient centrifugation. PBMCs intended for TCR sequencing were cryopreserved in liquid nitrogen and thawed later in a water bath at 37 degrees C. The sorted or isolated CD4+, CD8+ and CD8+ TEMRA cells reached a purity of at least 90%. V is shortened by 2 bases, J by 0 bases, and the region joining them spans 11 bases. According to the germline V gene, CDR1 reads SGHTA and CDR2 reads FQGNSA. Including the terminal cysteine and phenylalanine, the CDR3 comprises 16 residues. Of all the DNA, just the CDR3 is kept, 48 bases in frame from base 1.

Comment on this clonotype: The clone's antigen remains unknown. The record has no base qualities; no much larger clone is one base away.

RNA was extracted using the RNeasy kit, and roughly 0.45 to 1 microgram was reverse transcribed with random hexamers. TCR beta CDR3 regions were amplified with the immunoSEQ multiplex PCR assay covering 54 Vbeta and 13 Jbeta segments. Bias from PCR amplification was corrected by using a synthetic template baseline for primer optimization and for computational correction. The original pipeline was this. Reads were annotated to V, D and J genes according to IMGT and were analyzed with immunoSEQ Analyzer, with only productive sequences retained. To calculate clonality, Shannon entropy was normalized by log2 of the number of productive unique sequences and then subtracted from one. For each patient and control, public and private clones were evaluated among the 100 most prevalent clones. Susac-specific clones were defined as absent from healthy and MS cohorts, over a thousand published viral clones and other ImmuneACCESS disease sequences. The public reads were reanalyzed by TCRdb: fastp trimming at Q25, MiXCR alignment, in-frame beta chains only. Records with the same CDR3 protein are collapsed into one entry carrying the most frequent genes and DNA. Here the V and J calls rest on TCRdb's processing, not on the authors' analysis. The table for this sample lists about 160,000 distinct CDR3 sequences; around 92% of them were counted only once. Roughly 0.08% of the sample lies in the top ten.

The sample comprised CD4+ T cells from PBMCs. The sequence joins TRBV7-2 to TRBJ1-3; tentative D gene TRBD1, with 5 bases matching. The sequence derives from a human donor in good health. The CDR3 sequence is CASSLTGPSSGNTIYF. The nucleotide sequence is TGTGCCAGCAGCTTAACGGGACCGAGCTCTGGAAACACCATATATTTT.